The 14 T cell receptor beta chains reported below all come from one sample, sequenced in a study of blood T cell repertoires in COVID-19. Clones were sequenced by immunoSEQ multiplex PCR, and TCRdb holds only the in-frame ones, with some missing. The profile shows a few hundred thousand clones, approximately 88% of them singletons. The specimen was peripheral blood. These receptors originate from a man between 18 and 35 years old with active or convalescent COVID-19.

The rearrangement links TRBV10-2 to TRBJ1-1; 7 bases are a match to TRBD1. Germline loops: CDR1 WSHSY, CDR2 SAAADI. The CDR3 is 18 residues long. Losses at the gene ends were 3 bases for V and 0 bases for J; bases not matched to a gene: 13. DNA of the CDR3: TGCGCCAGCAGTGATAAGACGATCCCGGGACAGATGAACACTGAAGCTTTCTTT. Amino acid sequence: CASSDKTIPGQMNTEAFF.

The chain carries TRBV5-6 and TRBJ1-5; D ambiguous. The CDR3 covers 13 residues. Trimming removed 4 bases at V and 6 bases at J, with 11 bases between. Germline V gives CDR1 SGHDT, CDR2 YYEEEE. The CDR3, as DNA: TGTGCCAGCAGCCAAGGAGGAGGTCAGCCCCAGCATTTT. It translates to CASSQGGGQPQHF.

The genes are TRBV19 and TRBJ1-2; D is uncertain. The CDR3 is made up of 15 amino acids. Trimming left V 0 bases short and J 2 bases short, with 10 bases between. The germline V gene has CDR1 LNHDA and CDR2 SQIVND (reference sequence). The CDR3 loop is CASSIEAEINYGYTF. The DNA for the CDR3 is TGTGCCAGTAGTATAGAAGCGGAGATCAACTATGGCTACACCTTC.

The chain uses TRBV4-1 and TRBJ2-3, with D perhaps matching TRBD1 (5 bases). Germline loops: CDR1 MGHRA, CDR2 YSYEKL. V lost 5 bases and J lost 2, with 17 bases in between. This CDR3 contains 16 residues. CDR3 region: CASSVDSDLYTDTQYF. The CDR3 DNA reads as TGCGCCAGCAGCGTCGACAGCGACCTTTACACAGATACGCAGTATTTT.

The chain combines TRBV6-1 with TRBJ2-7; D remains ambiguous. The CDR3 loop spans 15 amino acids. Germline V gene data show CDR1 as MNHNS and CDR2 as SASEGT. Trimming stripped 0 bases from V and 0 bases from J, with 9 bases between. In DNA form, the CDR3 reads TGTGCCAGCAGTGAAGCCAGTTCTAGCTCCTACGAGCAGTACTTC. This gives the protein CASSEASSSSYEQYF.

This clone was counted ten times or more. The J gene is TRBJ2-7, the V gene TRBV28; 7 bases agree with TRBD2. After removal of 8 bases from V and 4 bases from J, the junction contained 8 bases not matched to a gene. Germline assignment: CDR1 MDHEN and CDR2 SYDVKM. There are 13 residues in the CDR3. CDR3 residues: CASSMRGIYEQYF. The CDR3 DNA sequence: TGTGCCAGCTCCATGCGGGGGATTTACGAGCAGTACTTC.

This clone was seen a few times. The V call is TRBV3-1 (or the pseudogene TRBV3-2), the J call TRBJ1-5; perhaps TRBD1 as D (6 bases). The germline V gene encodes CDR1 LGHDT and CDR2 YNNKEL (reference sequence). The CDR3 runs 16 residues. With 1 base removed from V and 3 bases from J, the gap between germline ends came to 13 bases. The CDR3 loop reads CASSQGTGSNNQPQHF. The CDR3 nucleotides read TGTGCCAGCAGCCAAGGCACAGGGAGTAACAATCAGCCCCAGCATTTT.

This sequence joins TRBV7-8 and TRBJ2-6, with unresolved D. Germline lookup yields CDR1 SGHVS and CDR2 FQNEAQ. CDR3 length: 16 residues. V shed 0 bases and J shed 1 base, with 7 bases lying between them. The CDR3 DNA reads TGTGCCAGCAGCTTAGCGTACCTATCTGGGGCCAACGTCCTGACTTTC. It encodes CASSLAYLSGANVLTF.

The chain recombines TRBV6-5 with TRBJ2-7; 13 nucleotides align to TRBD2. Germline V CDR1 and CDR2: MNHEY, SVGAGI. This CDR3 comprises 15 residues. Trimming took 6 bases from V and 5 from J; bases not matched to a gene: 7. CDR3 in DNA: TGTGCCAGCAGAGGGACTAGCGGGGACAGCAACGAGCAGTACTTC. Amino acid sequence: CASRGTSGDSNEQYF.

The rearrangement uses TRBV5-6 and TRBJ2-7; D is perhaps TRBD2 (5 bases). The germline V gene has CDR1 SGHDT and CDR2 YYEEEE. The CDR3 consists of 13 residues. Trimming removed 0 bases from V and 5 bases from J, with 9 bases in between. This chain's CDR3 is CASSLVSGDEQYF. In nucleotides, the CDR3 is TGTGCCAGCAGCTTGGTTTCCGGGGACGAGCAGTACTTC.

V usage is TRBV6-2 or TRBV6-3 and J usage is TRBJ1-2; 8 positions match TRBD1. Trimming took 7 bases from V and 8 from J; bases not matched to a gene: 6. Per germline, CDR1 MNHEY and CDR2 SVGEGT. This CDR3 has 12 residues. CDR3: CASTPRQGGYTF. DNA of the CDR3: TGTGCCAGCACCCCACGACAGGGGGGCTACACCTTC.

The rearrangement joins TRBV13 to TRBJ1-1, with D maybe TRBD1 (5 bases). V lost 0 bases and J lost 1, with 6 bases in between. Germline V CDR1 and CDR2: PRHDT, FYEKMQ (reference sequence). This CDR3 comprises 14 residues. CDR3 DNA: TGTGCCAGCAGCTTAGGGACAGAGAACACTGAAGCTTTCTTT. Its protein is CASSLGTENTEAFF. Full variable domain (remainder filled in from reference TRBV13 and TRBJ1-1): AAGVIQSPRHLIKEKRETATLKCYPIPRHDTVYWYQQGPGQDPQFLISFYEKMQSDKGSIPDRFSAQQFSDYHSELNMSSLELGDSALYFCASSLGTENTEAFFGQGTRLTVV.

This clone was found a few times. The chain links TRBV2 to TRBJ1-4, with D perhaps TRBD1 (6 bases). This CDR3 contains 14 residues. V lost 6 bases and J lost 7, with 15 bases in between. Germline loops: CDR1 SNHLY, CDR2 FYNNEI. CDR3 DNA sequence: TGTGCCAGCAGACCCGACAGGCGGCCTGAAAAACTGTTTTTT. It is translated as CASRPDRRPEKLFF.

This clone was counted many times. The rearrangement uses TRBV5-1 and TRBJ2-6, with D possibly being TRBD2 (5 bases). The germline V and J ends were trimmed by 4 bases and 0 bases, with 11 bases remaining between them. The germline gives CDR1 SGHRS, CDR2 YFSETQ. The CDR3 is 16 amino acids. The CDR3 reads CASSPGGRSGANVLTF. CDR3 bases: TGCGCCAGCAGCCCCGGCGGGCGCTCTGGGGCCAACGTCCTGACTTTC.